The 10 T cell receptor beta chains below were found in one sample sequenced in a study of T-cell memory formation after mild COVID-19. TCRdb itself ran the 5' RACE reads through MiXCR, one entry per CDR3 protein. Of hundreds of thousands of distinct CDR3 sequences in the sample, approximately 25% were seen once. The sample was PBMCs or a T cell subset sorted from them (not recorded which). Every receptor here comes from an adult woman who had mild COVID-19 (a few samples of this study predate the infection). Cell type and time point are not known.

In DNA, the CDR3 is TGTGCCAGCAGCTTAGCCGGACAGAGAAACACCGGGGAGCTGTTTTTT. Amino acid sequence: CASSLAGQRNTGELFF. The rearrangement links TRBV7-9 to TRBJ2-2, with D maybe TRBD1 (6 bases). The V end lost 0 bases, the J end lost 2 bases, and 10 bases lay between the germline ends. The CDR3 is made up of 16 amino acids. The germline gives CDR1 SEHNR, CDR2 FQNEAQ (reference sequence). Variable domain in full (rest from reference TRBV7-9 and TRBJ2-2): DTGVSQNPRHKITKRGQNVTFRCDPISEHNRLYWYRQTLGQGPEFLTYFQNEAQLEKSRLLSDRFSAERPKGSFSTLEIQRTEQGDSAMYLCASSLAGQRNTGELFFGEGSRLTVL.

V is TRBV30 and J is TRBJ1-5; 8 positions agree with TRBD1. This CDR3 has 14 residues. The germline V gene has CDR1 GTSNPN and CDR2 SVGIG (reference sequence). The V and J ends lost 2 bases and 4 bases, in that order; junction bases with no gene match: 4. In DNA, the CDR3 is TGTGCCTGGAGTAAGGGGACAGGAAATCAGCCCCAGCATTTT. Translation gives CAWSKGTGNQPQHF.

The CDR3 region is CASSWTTGGTGELFF. The CDR3 region has the DNA TGTGCCAGCAGCTGGACGACAGGTGGGACCGGGGAGCTGTTTTTT. The chain is built from TRBV5-5 and TRBJ2-2, with D tentatively TRBD1 (6 bases). Trimming removed 3 bases at V and 5 bases at J, with 14 bases between. There are 15 residues in the CDR3. CDR1 SGHKS and CDR2 YYEKEE come from the germline V gene (reference sequence).

This clonotype was seen only a few times. The genes are TRBV11-2 and TRBJ2-4; 8 nucleotides line up with TRBD1. The germline gives CDR1 SGHAT, CDR2 FQNNGV. The junction had 8 bases not matched to a gene; V was cut back by 5 bases and J by 8 bases. The CDR3 runs to 14 residues. Here the CDR3 reads CASSAGQGTDIQYF. DNA of the CDR3: TGTGCCAGCAGCGCTGGACAGGGTACAGACATTCAGTACTTC.

This clonotype was seen only a few times. The genes are TRBV4-2 and TRBJ2-4; 8 bases match TRBD1. V trimming: 1 base; J trimming: 5 bases; junction bases outside the gene matches: 1. The CDR3 runs 14 residues. Germline CDR1 reads LGHNA; CDR2 reads YNFKEQ. The CDR3 DNA follows: TGTGCCAGCAGCCAAGTGGGACAGGAAAACATTCAGTACTTC. Translation gives CASSQVGQENIQYF.

This clonotype was detected ten times or more. The chain couples TRBV20-1 to TRBJ2-1; 9 bases agree with TRBD2. From germline, CDR1 is DFQATT and CDR2 SNEGSKA (reference sequence). This CDR3 region has 15 residues. With 1 base clipped from V and 9 bases from J, the junction kept 10 bases outside the gene matches. The CDR3 region has the DNA TGCAGTGCTAGAGGGCCTAGCGGGGTCCTCAGTGAGCAGTTCTTC. Encoded protein: CSARGPSGVLSEQFF.

This sequence joins TRBV6-6 and TRBJ1-2; no clear D gene. V was trimmed by 6 bases and J by 6 bases, leaving 17 bases between them. CDR3 size: 14 residues. Germline V lookup: CDR1 MNHNY, CDR2 SVGAGI (reference sequence). CDR3 region: CASSHPLGSHGYTF. CDR3 nucleotides: TGTGCCAGCAGCCACCCGCTGGGCAGCCATGGCTACACCTTC.

The chain is built from TRBV28 and TRBJ2-7; 7 bases are a match to TRBD1. V dropped 6 bases and J dropped 3; count of bases not matched to a gene: 11. Germline V gene data show CDR1 as MDHEN and CDR2 as SYDVKM. This CDR3 region has 15 residues. Here the CDR3 DNA reads TGTGCCAGCAGCCTCGACAGGGTGAGCCTCTACGAGCAGTACTTC. This gives the protein CASSLDRVSLYEQYF.

The chain recombines TRBV7-9 with TRBJ2-5; 10 positions match TRBD2. The germline CDR1 and CDR2 sequences are SEHNR and FQNEAQ (reference sequence). V gave up 10 bases and J gave up 4 bases; unmatched junction bases: 18. The CDR3 extends over 17 amino acids. CDR3 DNA sequence: TGTGCCATCCTGGGTTTAGCGGGGGGAAAAGGAGGAGAGACCCAGTACTTC. This gives the protein CAILGLAGGKGGETQYF.

This clonotype turned up a few times. The rearrangement joins TRBV12-3 or TRBV12-4 to TRBJ2-1; TRBD2 agrees at 8 bases. V dropped 8 bases and J dropped 3; count of bases not matched to a gene: 6. CDR3 length equals 14 residues. In DNA form, the CDR3 reads TGTGCCAGCGATAGCGGGGCACACTACAATGAGCAGTTCTTC. As protein: CASDSGAHYNEQFF.